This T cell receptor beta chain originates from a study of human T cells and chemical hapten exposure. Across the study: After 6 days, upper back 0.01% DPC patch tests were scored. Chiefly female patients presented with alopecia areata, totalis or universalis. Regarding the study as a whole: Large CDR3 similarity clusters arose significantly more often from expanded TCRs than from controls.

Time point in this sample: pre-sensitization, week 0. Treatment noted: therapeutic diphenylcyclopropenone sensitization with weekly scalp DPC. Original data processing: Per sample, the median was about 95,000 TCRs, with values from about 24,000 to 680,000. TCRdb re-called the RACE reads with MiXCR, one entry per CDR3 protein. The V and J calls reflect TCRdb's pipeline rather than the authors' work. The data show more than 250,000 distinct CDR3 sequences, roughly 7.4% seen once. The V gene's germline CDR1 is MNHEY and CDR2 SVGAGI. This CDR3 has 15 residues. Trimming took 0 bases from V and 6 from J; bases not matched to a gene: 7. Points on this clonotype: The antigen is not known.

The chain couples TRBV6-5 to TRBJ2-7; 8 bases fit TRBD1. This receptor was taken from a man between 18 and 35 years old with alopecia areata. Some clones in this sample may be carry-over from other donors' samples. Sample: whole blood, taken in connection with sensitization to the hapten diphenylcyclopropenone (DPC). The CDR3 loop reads CASSYSRQGAGEQYF. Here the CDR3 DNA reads TGTGCCAGCAGTTACTCGCGCCAGGGGGCGGGCGAGCAGTACTTC.